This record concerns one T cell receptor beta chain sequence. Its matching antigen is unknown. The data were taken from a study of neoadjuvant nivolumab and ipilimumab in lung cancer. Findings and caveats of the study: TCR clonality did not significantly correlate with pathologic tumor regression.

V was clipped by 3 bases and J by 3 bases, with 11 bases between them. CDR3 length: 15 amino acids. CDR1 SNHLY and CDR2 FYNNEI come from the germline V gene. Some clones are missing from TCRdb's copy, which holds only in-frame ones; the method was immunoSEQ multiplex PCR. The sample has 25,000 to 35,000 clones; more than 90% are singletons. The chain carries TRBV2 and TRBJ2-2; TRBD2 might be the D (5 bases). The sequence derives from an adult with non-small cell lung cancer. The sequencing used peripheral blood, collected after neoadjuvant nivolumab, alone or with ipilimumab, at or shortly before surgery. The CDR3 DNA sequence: TGTGCCAGCAGTGAGAGGGCCGGGTACACCGGGGAGCTGTTTTTT. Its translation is CASSERAGYTGELFF.